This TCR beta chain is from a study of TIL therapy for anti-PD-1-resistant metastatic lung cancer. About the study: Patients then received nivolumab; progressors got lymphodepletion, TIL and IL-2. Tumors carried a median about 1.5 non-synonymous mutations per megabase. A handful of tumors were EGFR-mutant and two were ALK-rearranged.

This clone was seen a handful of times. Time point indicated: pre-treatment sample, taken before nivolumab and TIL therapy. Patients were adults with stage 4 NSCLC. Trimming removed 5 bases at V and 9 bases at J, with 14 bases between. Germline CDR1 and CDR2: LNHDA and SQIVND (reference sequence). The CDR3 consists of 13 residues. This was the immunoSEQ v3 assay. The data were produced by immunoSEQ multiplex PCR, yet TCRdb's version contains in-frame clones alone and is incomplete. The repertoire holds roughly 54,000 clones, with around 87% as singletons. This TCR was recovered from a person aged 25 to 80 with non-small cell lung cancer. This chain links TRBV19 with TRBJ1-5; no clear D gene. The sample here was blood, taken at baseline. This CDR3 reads CASSLDRSGPQHF. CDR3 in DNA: TGTGCCAGTAGTCTGGACCGGAGCGGGCCCCAGCATTTT.